This T cell receptor (beta chain) was profiled in a study of CD8 T cells in Susac syndrome. With random hexamers, roughly 0.45 to 1 ug RNA was reverse transcribed. The method of amplification for TCR beta CDR3 was immunoSEQ multiplex PCR, covering 54 Vbeta and 13 Jbeta. One entry per CDR3 protein results from TCRdb running MiXCR on the immunoSEQ multiplex PCR reads. The sample lists about 76,000 distinct CDR3 sequences, around 90% occurring once. Trimming took 5 bases from V and 12 from J; bases not matched to a gene: 13. Per germline, CDR1 SGHVS and CDR2 FQNEAQ. CDR3 length: 15 residues. While CD8+ and CD4+ T cells were isolated negatively, TEMRA cells were enriched by FACS.

The receptor comes from a human donor with multiple sclerosis. This rearrangement joins TRBV7-8 to TRBJ2-1; 10 nucleotides align to TRBD2. The sample comprised CD8+ T cells from PBMCs. The CDR3 nucleotides read TGTGCCAGCAGCCCGCTAGCGGGGGTACGCGATGTGCAGTTCTTC. Protein product: CASSPLAGVRDVQFF.